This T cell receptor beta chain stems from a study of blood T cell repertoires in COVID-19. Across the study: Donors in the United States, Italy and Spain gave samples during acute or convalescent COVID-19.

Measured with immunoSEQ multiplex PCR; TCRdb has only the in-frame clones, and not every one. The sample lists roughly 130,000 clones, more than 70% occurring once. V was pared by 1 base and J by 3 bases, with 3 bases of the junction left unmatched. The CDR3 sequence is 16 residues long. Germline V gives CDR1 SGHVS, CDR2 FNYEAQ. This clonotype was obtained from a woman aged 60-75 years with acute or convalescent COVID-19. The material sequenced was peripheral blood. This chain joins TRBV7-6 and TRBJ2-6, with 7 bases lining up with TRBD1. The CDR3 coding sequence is TGTGCCAGCAGCTTAGAGGGGGCAGGTGGGGCCAACGTCCTGACTTTC. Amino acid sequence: CASSLEGAGGANVLTF.